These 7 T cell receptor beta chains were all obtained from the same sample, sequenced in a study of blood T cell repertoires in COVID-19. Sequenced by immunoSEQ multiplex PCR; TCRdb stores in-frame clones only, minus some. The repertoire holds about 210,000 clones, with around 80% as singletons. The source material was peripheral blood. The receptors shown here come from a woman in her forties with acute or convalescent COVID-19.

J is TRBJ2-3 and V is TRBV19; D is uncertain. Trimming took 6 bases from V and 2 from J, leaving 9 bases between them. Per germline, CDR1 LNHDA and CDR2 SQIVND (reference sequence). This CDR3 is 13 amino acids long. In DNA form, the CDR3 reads TGTGCCAGTAGAAGACTTCACACAGATACGCAGTATTTT. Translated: CASRRLHTDTQYF.

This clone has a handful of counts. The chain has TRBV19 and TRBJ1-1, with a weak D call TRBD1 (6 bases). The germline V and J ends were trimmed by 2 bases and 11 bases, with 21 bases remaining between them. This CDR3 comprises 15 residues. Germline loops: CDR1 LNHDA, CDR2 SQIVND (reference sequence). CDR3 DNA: TGTGCCAGTAGTATAAGTCCGACAGGCAGACTTGGGGCTTTCTTT. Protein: CASSISPTGRLGAFF.

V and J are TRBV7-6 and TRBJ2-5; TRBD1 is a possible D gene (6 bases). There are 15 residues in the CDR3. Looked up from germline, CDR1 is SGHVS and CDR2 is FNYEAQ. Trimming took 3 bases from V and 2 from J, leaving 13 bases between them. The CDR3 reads CASSLDAGTQETQYF. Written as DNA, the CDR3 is TGTGCCAGCAGCTTGGACGCCGGGACACAAGAGACCCAGTACTTC. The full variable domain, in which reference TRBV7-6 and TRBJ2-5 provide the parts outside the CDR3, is GAGVSQSPRYKVTKRGQDVALRCDPISGHVSLYWYRQALGQGPEFLTYFNYEAQQDKSGLPNDRFSAERPEGSISTLTIQRTEQRDSAMYRCASSLDAGTQETQYFGPGTRLLVL.

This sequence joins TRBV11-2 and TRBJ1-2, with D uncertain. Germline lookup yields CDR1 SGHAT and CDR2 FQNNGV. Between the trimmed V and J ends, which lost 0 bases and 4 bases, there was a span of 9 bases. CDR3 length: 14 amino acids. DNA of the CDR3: TGTGCCAGCAGCTTAGACAGGTCACCCTATGGCTACACCTTC. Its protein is CASSLDRSPYGYTF. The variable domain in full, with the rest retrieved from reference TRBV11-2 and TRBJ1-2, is EAGVAQSPRYKIIEKRQSVAFWCNPISGHATLYWYQQILGQGPKLLIQFQNNGVVDDSQLPKDRFSAERLKGVDSTLKIQPAKLEDSAVYLCASSLDRSPYGYTFGSGTRLTVV.

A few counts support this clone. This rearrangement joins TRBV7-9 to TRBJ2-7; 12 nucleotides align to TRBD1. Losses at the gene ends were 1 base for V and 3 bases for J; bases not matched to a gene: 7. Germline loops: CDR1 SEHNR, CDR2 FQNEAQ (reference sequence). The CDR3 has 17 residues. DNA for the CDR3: TGTGCCAGCAGCTTAGTCCCGGGACAGGGGGCTGGCTACGAGCAGTACTTC. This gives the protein CASSLVPGQGAGYEQYF.

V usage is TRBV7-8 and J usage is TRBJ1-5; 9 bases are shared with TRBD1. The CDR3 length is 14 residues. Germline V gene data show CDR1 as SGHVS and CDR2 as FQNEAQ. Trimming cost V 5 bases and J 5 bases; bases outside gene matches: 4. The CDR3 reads CASSTRQGDQPQHF. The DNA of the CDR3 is TGTGCCAGCAGCACCCGACAGGGGGATCAGCCCCAGCATTTT.

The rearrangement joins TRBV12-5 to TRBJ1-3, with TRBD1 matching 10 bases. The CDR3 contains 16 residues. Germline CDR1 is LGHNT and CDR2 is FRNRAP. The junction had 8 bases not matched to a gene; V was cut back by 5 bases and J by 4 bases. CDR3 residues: CASGGTGTGVGNTIYF. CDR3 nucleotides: TGTGCTAGTGGTGGGACCGGGACAGGGGTCGGAAACACCATATATTTT.